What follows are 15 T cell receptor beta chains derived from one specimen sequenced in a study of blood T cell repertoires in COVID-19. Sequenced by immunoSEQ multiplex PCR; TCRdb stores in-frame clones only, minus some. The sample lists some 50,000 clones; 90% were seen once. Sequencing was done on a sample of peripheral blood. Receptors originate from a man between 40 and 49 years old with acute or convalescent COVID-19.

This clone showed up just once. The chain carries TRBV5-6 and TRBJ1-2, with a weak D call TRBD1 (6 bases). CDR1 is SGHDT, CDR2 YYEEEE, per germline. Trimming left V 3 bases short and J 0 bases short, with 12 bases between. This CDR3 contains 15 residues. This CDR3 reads CASSSASGANYGYTF. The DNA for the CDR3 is TGTGCCAGCAGCTCGGCCTCAGGGGCTAACTATGGCTACACCTTC.

The CDR3 here is CASSTSGTSYNEQFF. The CDR3 DNA sequence: TGTGCCAGTAGTACTAGCGGGACTTCCTACAATGAGCAGTTCTTC. The V call is TRBV19, the J call TRBJ2-1; TRBD2 matches at 9 bases. J lost 1 base, V lost 4 bases, and 2 bases had no gene match. Germline CDR1 is LNHDA and CDR2 is SQIVND (reference sequence). The CDR3 is 15 amino acids.

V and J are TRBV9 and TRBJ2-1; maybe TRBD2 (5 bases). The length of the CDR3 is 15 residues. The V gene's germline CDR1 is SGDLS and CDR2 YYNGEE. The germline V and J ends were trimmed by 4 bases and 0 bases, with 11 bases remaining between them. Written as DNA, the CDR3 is TGTGCCAGCAGCCGTGAGCGGAGCTCCTACAATGAGCAGTTCTTC. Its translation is CASSRERSSYNEQFF.

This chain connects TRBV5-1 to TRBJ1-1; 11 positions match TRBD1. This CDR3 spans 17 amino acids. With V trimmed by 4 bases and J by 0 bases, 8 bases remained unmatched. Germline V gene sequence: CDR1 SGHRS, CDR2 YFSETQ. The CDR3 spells CASSPGTGGTVNTEAFF. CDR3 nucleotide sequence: TGCGCCAGCAGCCCCGGGACAGGGGGGACGGTGAACACTGAAGCTTTCTTT.

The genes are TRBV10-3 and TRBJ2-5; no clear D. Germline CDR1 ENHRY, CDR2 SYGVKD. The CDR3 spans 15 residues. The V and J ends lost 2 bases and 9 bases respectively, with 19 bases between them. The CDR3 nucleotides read TGTGCCATCAGTGAGGGTTGGGTGAGCCCCCAGGCCCAGTACTTC. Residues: CAISEGWVSPQAQYF.

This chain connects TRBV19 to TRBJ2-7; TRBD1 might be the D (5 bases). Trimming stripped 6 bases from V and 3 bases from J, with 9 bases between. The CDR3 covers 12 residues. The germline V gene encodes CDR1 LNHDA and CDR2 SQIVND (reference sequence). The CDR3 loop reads CASSVTGYEQYF. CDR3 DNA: TGTGCCAGTAGCGTCACAGGCTACGAGCAGTACTTC.

Written as DNA, the CDR3 is TGCGCCAGCAGCCCCCGGGACTACTACACAGATACGCAGTATTTT. Translation gives CASSPRDYYTDTQYF. The chain uses TRBV5-1 and TRBJ2-3; TRBD2 aligns across 7 bases. Per the germline V gene, CDR1 is SGHRS and CDR2 is YFSETQ. V was clipped by 4 bases and J by 2 bases; unmatched bases: 7. This CDR3 comprises 15 residues.

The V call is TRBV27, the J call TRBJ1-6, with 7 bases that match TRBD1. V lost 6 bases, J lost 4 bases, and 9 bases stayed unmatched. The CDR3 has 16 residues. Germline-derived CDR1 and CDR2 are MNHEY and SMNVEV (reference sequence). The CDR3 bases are TGTGCCAGCAGAAGGATATCGGGACAGTATAATTCACCCCTCCACTTT. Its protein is CASRRISGQYNSPLHF.

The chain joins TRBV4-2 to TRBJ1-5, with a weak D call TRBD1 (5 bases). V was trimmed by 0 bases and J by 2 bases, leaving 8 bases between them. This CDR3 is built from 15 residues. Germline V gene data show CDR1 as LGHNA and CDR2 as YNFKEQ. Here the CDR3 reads CASSQDTGGNQPQHF. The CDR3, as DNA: TGTGCCAGCAGCCAAGATACGGGGGGCAATCAGCCCCAGCATTTT.

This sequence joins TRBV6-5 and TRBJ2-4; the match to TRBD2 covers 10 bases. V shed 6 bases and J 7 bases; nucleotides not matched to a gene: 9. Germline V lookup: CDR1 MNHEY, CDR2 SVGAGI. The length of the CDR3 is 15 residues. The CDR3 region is CASSTEREGSNIQYF. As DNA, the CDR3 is TGTGCCAGCAGCACCGAGCGGGAGGGGTCGAACATTCAGTACTTC.

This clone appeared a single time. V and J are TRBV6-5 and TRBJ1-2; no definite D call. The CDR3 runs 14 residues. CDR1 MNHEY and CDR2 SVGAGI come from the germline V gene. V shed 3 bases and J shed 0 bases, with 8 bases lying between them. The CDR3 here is CASSYIQSNYGYTF. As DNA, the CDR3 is TGTGCCAGCAGTTATATCCAGTCTAACTATGGCTACACCTTC.

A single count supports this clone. The CDR3 spells CATSPDTGTDEQYF. The CDR3 coding sequence is TGTGCCACCAGTCCGGACACAGGGACGGACGAGCAGTACTTC. The genes are TRBV24-1 and TRBJ2-7, with a possible D match to TRBD1 (6 bases). Germline assignment: CDR1 KGHDR and CDR2 SFDVKD. This CDR3 is 14 amino acids long. Trimming cost V 6 bases and J 5 bases, with 16 bases left between them.

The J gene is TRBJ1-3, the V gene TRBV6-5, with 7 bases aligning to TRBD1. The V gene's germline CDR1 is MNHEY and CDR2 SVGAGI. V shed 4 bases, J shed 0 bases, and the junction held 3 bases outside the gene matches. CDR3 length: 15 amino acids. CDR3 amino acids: CASSLGQSSGNTIYF. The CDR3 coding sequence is TGTGCCAGCAGTTTGGGACAGAGCTCTGGAAACACCATATATTTT.

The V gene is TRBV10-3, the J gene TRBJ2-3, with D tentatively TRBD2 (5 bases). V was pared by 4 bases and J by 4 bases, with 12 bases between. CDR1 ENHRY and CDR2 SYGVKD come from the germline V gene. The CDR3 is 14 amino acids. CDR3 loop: CAISVRGIADTQYF. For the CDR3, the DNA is TGTGCCATCAGTGTTCGAGGGATCGCAGATACGCAGTATTTT.

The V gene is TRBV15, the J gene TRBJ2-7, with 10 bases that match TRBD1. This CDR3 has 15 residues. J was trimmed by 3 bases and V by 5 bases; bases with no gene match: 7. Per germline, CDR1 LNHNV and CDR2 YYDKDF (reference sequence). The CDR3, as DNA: TGTGCCACCAGCGGAACCGGGACAGGGGACTACGAGCAGTACTTC. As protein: CATSGTGTGDYEQYF.